This T cell receptor beta chain was retrieved from a study of T cell responses to AZD1222 COVID-19 vaccine (dated by TCRdb to about 2021). A note on the overall study: Because spike-specific TCR depth and breadth did not differ between the two schedules, AZD1222 recipients who got a second dose at roughly 4 weeks were pooled with those who got a second dose at roughly 12 weeks. A total of about 240 trial participants underwent TCR sequencing, of whom some 210 received two doses of AZD1222 and some 25 received two doses of the MenACWY control vaccine. Trial participants were enrolled by age into subgroups of 18-55, 56-69 and 70-plus years, and roughly 150, 30 and 60 TCR-sequenced participants, respectively, were included in these subgroups. The research as a whole found: The 56-69-year group was small, and its depth increase did not reach significance, likely because of low power. The whole spike protein was spanned by vaccine-associated CD4 TCRs, and dominant responses were seen in regions 160-218 and 743-854. Conclusions about previously exposed vaccinees are limited, since just 5 or 6 AZD1222 recipients were seropositive for SARS-CoV-2 at baseline. After two AZD1222 doses, both the breadth and the depth of spike-specific TCRs were significantly higher than at day 0 and than in MenACWY recipients. Participants were mostly white British and included more females than males, and it was suggested by the authors that clonal diversity may have been underestimated. Reportedly, close to half of the unique spike-specific TCRs recognized epitopes lying outside the regions that are mutated in the B.1.351 and B.1.1.7 variants. Because no day 14 peak-response samples were available, the repertoires could be characterized only after the peak T cell response.

Read against the paper, the sample's time point label means: baseline before first vaccination. The vaccinee samples were drawn from two UK trials, COV001 and COV002, one of which was a single-blind randomized controlled phase 2/3 trial testing AZD1222 (ChAdOx1 nCoV-19) in healthy adults. For TCRbeta chain sequencing, PBMC samples from trial participants were taken at day 0 and at day 28 after the second dose. The CDR3 regions of human TCRbeta chains were analyzed by immunosequencing. On the authors' methods: TCRs in the repertoires were compared against a reference library of SARS-CoV-2-specific TCRs that had been generated with the MIRA antigen-specificity platform. Breadth meant the fraction of unique TCRs that were SARS-CoV-2-associated, whereas depth meant the fraction of total T cells that were SARS-CoV-2-associated. Using the MIRA data, each spike-specific TCR was mapped to the spike region that the TCR reacts to and placed in a CD4 or CD8 class. Log10-transformed breadth and depth values were compared by one-way ANOVA with Sidak's multiple comparisons tests. Drawn from immuneACCESS, this table holds only the in-frame rearrangements with V and J called that TCRdb kept. Clones are partly lost; checked studies trace under half to an unresolved V gene and leave the rest unexplained. V and J calls plus clone size are reproduced from that table; the DNA served to infer D and trimming. In this sample the table shows fewer than 200,000 clones, roughly 91% of which occur a single time. Of the sample, 1.5% to 2% is held by the ten largest clones.

According to the germline V gene, CDR1 reads SGHTA and CDR2 reads FQGTGA. The junction shows trimming of 5 bases on V and 1 base on J, and the gene matches do not reach 5 bases of it. The CDR3 starts with the cysteine, ends with the phenylalanine, and has 15 residues. The CDR3 DNA has 45 bases and is translated from base 1. With respect to this clone: The clone's antigen remains unknown. No qualities accompany the bases; no much larger clone lies one base away.

The clonotype was recovered from an adult in good health. Sequenced here: peripheral blood, sampled on day 0 of AZD1222 vaccination. The rearrangement joined TRBV7-3 to TRBJ2-1, and 7 junctional nucleotides match TRBD1. The CDR3 region: CASSHRQGSYNEQFF. The DNA sequence is given as TGTGCCAGCAGCCACAGACAGGGTTCCTACAATGAGCAGTTCTTC.